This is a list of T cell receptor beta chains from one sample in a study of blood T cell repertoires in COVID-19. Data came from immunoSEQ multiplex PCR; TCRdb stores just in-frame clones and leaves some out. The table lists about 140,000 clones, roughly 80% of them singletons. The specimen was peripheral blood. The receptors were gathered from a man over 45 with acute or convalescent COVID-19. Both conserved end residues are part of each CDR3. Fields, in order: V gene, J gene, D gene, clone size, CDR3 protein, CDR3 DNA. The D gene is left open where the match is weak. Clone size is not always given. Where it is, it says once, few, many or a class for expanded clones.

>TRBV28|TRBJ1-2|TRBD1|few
CASRKSGTGAYGYTF
TGTGCCAGCAGGAAATCCGGGACAGGGGCCTATGGCTACACCTTC
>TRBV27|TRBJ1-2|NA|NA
CASSLSINLGGSNYGYTF
TGTGCCAGCAGTTTATCGATAAACCTCGGGGGTTCTAACTATGGCTACACCTTC
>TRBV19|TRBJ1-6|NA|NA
CASSGMNYNSPLHF
TGTGCCAGTAGCGGGATGAACTATAATTCACCCCTCCACTTT
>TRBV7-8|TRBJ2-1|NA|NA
CASSIYRLPYNEQFF
TGTGCCAGCAGCATATACAGGTTACCGTACAATGAGCAGTTCTTC
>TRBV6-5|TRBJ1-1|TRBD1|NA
CASSRQGARAEAFF
TGTGCCAGCAGCCGACAGGGGGCACGGGCTGAAGCTTTCTTT
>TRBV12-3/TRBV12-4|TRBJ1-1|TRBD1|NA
CASRGQGRTEAFF
TGTGCCAGCAGGGGACAGGGTCGGACTGAAGCTTTCTTT
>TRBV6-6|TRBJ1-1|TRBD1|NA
CASSYPPGGDTEAFF
TGTGCCAGCAGTTACCCCCCAGGGGGCGACACTGAAGCTTTCTTT
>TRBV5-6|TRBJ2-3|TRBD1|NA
CASSWDRVTDTQYF
TGTGCCAGCAGCTGGGACAGGGTCACAGATACGCAGTATTTT
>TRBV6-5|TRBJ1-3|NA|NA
CASSYSTLSWGDTIYF
TGTGCCAGCAGTTACTCGACCCTCTCATGGGGAGACACCATATATTTT
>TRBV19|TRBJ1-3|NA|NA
CASGGGSMSGNTIYF
TGTGCCAGTGGGGGCGGATCGATGTCTGGAAACACCATATATTTT
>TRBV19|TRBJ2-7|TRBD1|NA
CASSAPGQRAYEQYF
TGTGCCAGTAGTGCCCCGGGACAGAGGGCGTACGAGCAGTACTTC
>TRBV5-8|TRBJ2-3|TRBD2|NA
CASSSPGGDLQDTQYF
TGTGCCAGCAGCTCCCCTGGGGGGGACCTTCAAGATACGCAGTATTTT
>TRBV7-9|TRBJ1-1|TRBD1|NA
CASSKQGAENTEAFF
TGTGCCAGCAGCAAACAGGGGGCCGAGAACACTGAAGCTTTCTTT
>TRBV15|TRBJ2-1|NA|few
CATSRVGSGHYNEQFF
TGTGCCACCAGCAGAGTGGGTAGCGGACACTACAATGAGCAGTTCTTC
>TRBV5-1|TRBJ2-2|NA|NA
CASSSLSAGELFF
TGCGCCAGCAGCTCCCTGAGCGCCGGGGAGCTGTTTTTT
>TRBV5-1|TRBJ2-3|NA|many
CASSLGRGGVDTQYF
TGCGCCAGCAGCTTGGGGCGGGGTGGTGTAGATACGCAGTATTTT
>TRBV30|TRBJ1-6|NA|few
CAWSVWSWGTDSPLHF
TGTGCCTGGAGTGTGTGGTCATGGGGCACCGATTCACCCCTCCACTTT
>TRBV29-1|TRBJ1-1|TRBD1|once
CSVAGQGSTEAFF
TGCAGCGTGGCGGGACAGGGGTCCACTGAAGCTTTCTTT
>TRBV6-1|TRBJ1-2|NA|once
CASSEEYSPFYGYTF
TGTGCCAGCAGTGAAGAGTACAGCCCTTTCTATGGCTACACCTTC
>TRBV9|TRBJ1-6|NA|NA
CASSPPGSYNSPLHF
TGTGCCAGCAGCCCCCCGGGATCCTATAATTCACCCCTCCACTTT
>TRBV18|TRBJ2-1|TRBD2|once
CASSPISGGDNEQFF
TGTGCCAGCTCACCAATAAGCGGGGGGGACAATGAGCAGTTCTTC
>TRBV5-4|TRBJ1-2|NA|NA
CASSLPRYGYTF
TGTGCCAGCAGTTTGCCCCGCTATGGCTACACCTTC
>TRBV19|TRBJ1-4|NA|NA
CASRRRTNEKLFF
TGTGCCAGTCGTCGCCGGACTAATGAAAAACTGTTTTTT
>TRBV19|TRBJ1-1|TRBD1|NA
CASSGPGQGRGAFF
TGTGCCAGTAGTGGCCCCGGACAGGGCCGGGGAGCTTTCTTT
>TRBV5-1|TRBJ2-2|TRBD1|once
CASSARQGRNTGELFF
TGCGCCAGCAGCGCTCGACAGGGGAGGAACACCGGGGAGCTGTTTTTT
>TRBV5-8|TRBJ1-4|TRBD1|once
CASSFYRGNNEKLFF
TGTGCCAGCAGCTTCTACAGGGGAAATAATGAAAAACTGTTTTTT
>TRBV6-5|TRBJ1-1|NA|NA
CASSYSAANTEAFF
TGTGCCAGCAGTTACTCGGCGGCGAACACTGAAGCTTTCTTT
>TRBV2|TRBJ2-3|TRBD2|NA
CASSVSGLAGGRPSTDTQYF
TGTGCCAGCAGTGTGTCGGGACTAGCGGGGGGACGCCCTAGCACAGATACGCAGTATTTT
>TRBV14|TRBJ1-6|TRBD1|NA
CASSSRQGWDNSPLHF
TGTGCCAGCAGCTCCCGACAGGGTTGGGATAATTCACCCCTCCACTTT
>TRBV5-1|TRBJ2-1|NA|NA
CASSLGGGAYNEQFF
TGCGCCAGCAGCTTAGGAGGGGGGGCCTACAATGAGCAGTTCTTC
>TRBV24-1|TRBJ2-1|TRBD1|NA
CATSDWTGAGNEQFF
TGTGCCACCAGTGATTGGACAGGGGCAGGCAATGAGCAGTTCTTC
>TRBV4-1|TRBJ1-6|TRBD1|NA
CASSQDQGAPLHF
TGCGCCAGCAGCCAAGATCAGGGGGCTCCCCTCCACTTT
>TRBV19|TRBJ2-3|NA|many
CASSHYGDTQYF
TGTGCCAGTAGCCATTACGGAGATACGCAGTATTTT
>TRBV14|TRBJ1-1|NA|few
CASSQGGVRAFF
TGTGCCAGCAGCCAAGGGGGGGTTAGAGCTTTCTTT
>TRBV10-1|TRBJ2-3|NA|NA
CASSAGDTQYF
TGCGCCAGCAGTGCGGGAGATACGCAGTATTTT
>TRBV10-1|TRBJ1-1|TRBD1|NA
CASSFGTANEAFF
TGCGCCAGCAGCTTCGGGACAGCCAACGAAGCTTTCTTT
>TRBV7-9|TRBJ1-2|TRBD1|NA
CASSFPGQGAKGYTF
TGTGCCAGCAGCTTCCCGGGACAGGGGGCGAAGGGCTACACCTTC
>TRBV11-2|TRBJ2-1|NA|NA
CASSQTGKAYNEQFF
TGTGCCAGCAGCCAGACAGGAAAAGCCTACAATGAGCAGTTCTTC
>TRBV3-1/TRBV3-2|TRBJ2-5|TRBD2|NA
CASSPGTSGQETQYF
TGTGCCAGCAGCCCCGGGACTAGCGGCCAAGAGACCCAGTACTTC
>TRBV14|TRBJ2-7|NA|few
CASSQDLMSYEQYF
TGTGCCAGCAGCCAAGATCTAATGTCTTACGAGCAGTACTTC
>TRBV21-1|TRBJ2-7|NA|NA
CASSKSIGPWTSGGPSYEQYF
TGTGCCAGCAGCAAATCGATTGGTCCCTGGACTAGCGGGGGGCCCTCCTACGAGCAGTACTTC
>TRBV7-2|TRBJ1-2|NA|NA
CASSLWGAGYTF
TGTGCCAGCAGCTTATGGGGAGCGGGCTACACCTTC
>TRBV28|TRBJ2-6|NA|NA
CASSLHEQGLPSGANVLTF
TGTGCCAGCAGTTTGCATGAACAGGGTCTACCTTCTGGGGCCAACGTCCTGACTTTC
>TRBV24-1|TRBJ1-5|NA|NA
CATSEGGRQPQHF
TGTGCCACCAGTGAGGGGGGGCGTCAGCCCCAGCATTTT
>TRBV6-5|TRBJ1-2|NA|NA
CASSYSLGASYGYTF
TGTGCCAGCAGTTACTCCTTGGGGGCGAGCTATGGCTACACCTTC
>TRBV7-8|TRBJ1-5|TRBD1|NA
CASSLMGQGARQPQHF
TGTGCCAGCAGCTTAATGGGACAGGGGGCCCGACAGCCCCAGCATTTT
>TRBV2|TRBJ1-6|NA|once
CASSEGSLNSPLHF
TGTGCCAGCAGTGAAGGGTCACTAAATTCACCCCTCCACTTT
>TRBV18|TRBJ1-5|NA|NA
CASSPNSGYSNQPQHF
TGTGCCAGCTCACCCAACTCAGGGTATAGCAATCAGCCCCAGCATTTT
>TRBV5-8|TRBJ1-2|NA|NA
CASSLGGGADGYTF
TGTGCCAGCAGCTTGGGTGGGGGGGCGGATGGCTACACCTTC
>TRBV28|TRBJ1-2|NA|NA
CASTIAGGYTF
TGTGCCAGCACTATCGCGGGAGGCTACACCTTC
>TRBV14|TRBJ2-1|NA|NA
CASSQSLPAYNEQFF
TGTGCCAGCAGCCAATCCCTGCCGGCCTACAATGAGCAGTTCTTC
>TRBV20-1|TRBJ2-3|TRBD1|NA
CSASTTGGGADTQYF
TGCAGTGCTAGTACTACAGGGGGCGGGGCAGATACGCAGTATTTT
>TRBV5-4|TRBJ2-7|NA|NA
CASSVGQPTYEQYF
TGTGCCAGCAGCGTGGGACAACCAACCTACGAGCAGTACTTC
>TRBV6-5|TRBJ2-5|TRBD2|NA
CASTFSGGHQETQYF
TGTGCCAGCACCTTTAGCGGGGGCCATCAAGAGACCCAGTACTTC
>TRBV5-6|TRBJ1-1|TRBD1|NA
CASSFLGQGMNTEAFF
TGTGCCAGCAGCTTTCTGGGACAGGGAATGAACACTGAAGCTTTCTTT